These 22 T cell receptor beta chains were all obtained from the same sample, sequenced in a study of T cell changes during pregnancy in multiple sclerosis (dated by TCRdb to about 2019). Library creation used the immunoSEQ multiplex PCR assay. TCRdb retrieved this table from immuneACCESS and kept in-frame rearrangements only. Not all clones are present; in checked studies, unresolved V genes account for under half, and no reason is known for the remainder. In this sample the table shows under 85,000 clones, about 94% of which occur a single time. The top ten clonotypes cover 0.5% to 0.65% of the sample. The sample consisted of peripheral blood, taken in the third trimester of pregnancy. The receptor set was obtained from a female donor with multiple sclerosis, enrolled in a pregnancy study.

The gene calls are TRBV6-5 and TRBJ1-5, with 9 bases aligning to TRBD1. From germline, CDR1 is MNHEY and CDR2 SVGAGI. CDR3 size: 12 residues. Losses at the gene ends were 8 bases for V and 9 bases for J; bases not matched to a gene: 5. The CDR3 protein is CASRTGETPQHF. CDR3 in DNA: TGTGCCAGCCGGACAGGGGAAACGCCCCAGCATTTT.

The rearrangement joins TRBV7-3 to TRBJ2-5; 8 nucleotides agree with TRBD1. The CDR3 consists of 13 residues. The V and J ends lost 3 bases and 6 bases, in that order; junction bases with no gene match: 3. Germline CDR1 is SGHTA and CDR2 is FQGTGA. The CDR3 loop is CASSLDRVQTQYF. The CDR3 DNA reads TGTGCCAGCAGCTTGGACAGGGTACAGACCCAGTACTTC.

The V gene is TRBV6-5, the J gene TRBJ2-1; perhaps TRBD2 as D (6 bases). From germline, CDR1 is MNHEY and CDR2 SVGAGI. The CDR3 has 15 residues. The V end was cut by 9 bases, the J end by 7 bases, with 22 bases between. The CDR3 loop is CASSYVGSRGNEQFF. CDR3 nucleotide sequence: TGTGCCAGTTCCTACGTAGGTTCCCGGGGGAATGAGCAGTTCTTC.

The CDR3 spells CATSGNYGYTF. CDR3 nucleotides: TGTGCCACCTCCGGGAACTATGGCTACACCTTC. This chain joins TRBV19 and TRBJ1-2; D remains ambiguous. Looked up from germline, CDR1 is LNHDA and CDR2 is SQIVND (reference sequence). The CDR3 extends over 11 amino acids. V lost 10 bases to trimming and J lost 2 bases, with 8 bases between them.

This CDR3 reads CASSPLVGVTEAFF. For the CDR3, the DNA is TGTGCCAGCTCACCACTTGTCGGGGTAACTGAAGCTTTCTTT. The chain recombines TRBV18 with TRBJ1-1, with D unresolved. Germline lookup yields CDR1 KGHSH and CDR2 LQKENI. V shed 1 base and J shed 5 bases, with 11 bases lying between them. The CDR3 contains 14 residues.

The CDR3 nucleotides read TGTGCCAGAAGCTCCCCGGGACTAGCGGGGGCGCCGACCTACAATGAGCAGTTCTTC. Translation: CARSSPGLAGAPTYNEQFF. The chain recombines TRBV7-5 with TRBJ2-1; no DNA check was done on the table's D call, TRBD2. TRBV7-5 is a recognized pseudogene. The CDR3 totals 19 residues.

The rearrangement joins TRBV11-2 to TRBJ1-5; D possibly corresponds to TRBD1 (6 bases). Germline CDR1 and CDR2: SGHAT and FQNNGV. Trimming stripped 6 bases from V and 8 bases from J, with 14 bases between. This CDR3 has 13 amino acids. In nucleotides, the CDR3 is TGTGCCAGCAGTAGCGGGGGCGCGGAGCCCCAGCATTTT. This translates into CASSSGGAEPQHF.

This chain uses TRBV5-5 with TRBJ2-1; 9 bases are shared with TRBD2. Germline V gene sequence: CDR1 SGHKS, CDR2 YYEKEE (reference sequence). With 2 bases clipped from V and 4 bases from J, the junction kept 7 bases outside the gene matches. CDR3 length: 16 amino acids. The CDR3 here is CASSFLTSGQYNEQFF. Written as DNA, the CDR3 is TGTGCCAGCAGCTTTTTGACTAGCGGTCAGTACAATGAGCAGTTCTTC.

CDR3 loop: CASSLETLSPLHF. CDR3 DNA sequence: TGTGCCAGCAGCTTAGAGACTCTTTCACCCCTCCACTTT. The gene calls are TRBV7-6 and TRBJ1-6; no firm D call. V gave up 1 base and J gave up 9 bases, with 7 bases separating them. The CDR3 has 13 amino acids. CDR1 and CDR2 from the germline V gene are SGHVS and FNYEAQ.

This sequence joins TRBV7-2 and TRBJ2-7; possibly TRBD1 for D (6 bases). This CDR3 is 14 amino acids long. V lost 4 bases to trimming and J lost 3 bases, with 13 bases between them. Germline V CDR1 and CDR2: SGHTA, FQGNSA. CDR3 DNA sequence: TGTGCCAGCAGCTCACAGGGTCCCCGCTACGAGCAGTACTTC. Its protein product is CASSSQGPRYEQYF.

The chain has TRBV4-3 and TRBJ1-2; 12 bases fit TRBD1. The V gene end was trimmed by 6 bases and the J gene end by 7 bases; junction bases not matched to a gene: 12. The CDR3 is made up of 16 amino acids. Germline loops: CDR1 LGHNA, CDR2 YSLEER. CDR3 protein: CASRTIGTGGASGYTF. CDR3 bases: TGCGCCAGCAGGACTATCGGGACAGGGGGCGCATCTGGCTACACCTTC.

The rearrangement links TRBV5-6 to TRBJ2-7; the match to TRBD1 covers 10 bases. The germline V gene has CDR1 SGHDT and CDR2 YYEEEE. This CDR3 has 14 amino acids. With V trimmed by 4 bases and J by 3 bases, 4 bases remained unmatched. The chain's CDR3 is CASSEDRGFYEQYF. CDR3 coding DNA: TGTGCCAGCAGCGAGGACAGGGGGTTCTACGAGCAGTACTTC.

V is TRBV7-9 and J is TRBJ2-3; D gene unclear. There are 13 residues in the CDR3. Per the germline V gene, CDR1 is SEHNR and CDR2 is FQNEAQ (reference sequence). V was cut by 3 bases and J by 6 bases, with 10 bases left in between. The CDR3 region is CASSFSQADTQYF. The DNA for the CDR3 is TGTGCCAGCAGCTTCAGCCAGGCCGATACGCAGTATTTT.

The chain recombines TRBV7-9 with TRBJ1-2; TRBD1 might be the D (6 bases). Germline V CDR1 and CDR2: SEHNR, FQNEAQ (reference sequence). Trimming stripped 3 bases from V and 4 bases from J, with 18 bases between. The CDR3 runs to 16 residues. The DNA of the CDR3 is TGTGCCAGCAGCTTCTGGACAGATTCGGGGGGCTATGGCTACACCTTC. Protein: CASSFWTDSGGYGYTF.

As DNA, the CDR3 is TGTGCCAGCAGTGGACATTACGAGCAGTACTTC. Translating it yields CASSGHYEQYF. The chain couples TRBV2 to TRBJ2-7; no reliable D call. This CDR3 spans 11 amino acids. With 4 bases removed from V and 4 bases from J, the gap between germline ends came to 5 bases. From germline, CDR1 is SNHLY and CDR2 FYNNEI. The full variable domain, completed using reference TRBV2 and TRBJ2-7, is EPEVTQTPSHQVTQMGQEVILRCVPISNHLYFYWYRQILGQKVEFLVSFYNNEISEKSEIFDDQFSVERPDGSNFTLKIRSTKLEDSAMYFCASSGHYEQYFGPGTRLTVT.

CDR3: CASSLGQLAGSSTDTQYF. As DNA, the CDR3 is TGTGCCAGCAGCTTAGGCCAACTAGCGGGGTCTAGCACAGATACGCAGTATTTT. This chain uses TRBV11-3 with TRBJ2-3; 10 positions agree with TRBD2. With V trimmed by 1 base and J by 0 bases, 7 bases remained unmatched. From germline, CDR1 is SGHNT and CDR2 YENEEA. The CDR3 length is 18 residues. The variable domain in full, completed from reference TRBV11-3 and TRBJ2-3, reads EAGVVQSPRYKIIEKKQPVAFWCNPISGHNTLYWYLQNLGQGPELLIRYENEEAVDDSQLPKDRFSAERLKGVDSTLKIQPAELGDSAVYLCASSLGQLAGSSTDTQYFGPGTRLTVL.

CDR3 in amino acids: CASSPPEGGSGYTF. The CDR3 region has the DNA TGTGCCAGCAGCCCGCCAGAAGGGGGCAGTGGCTACACCTTC. The chain couples TRBV11-1 to TRBJ1-2; TRBD1 agrees at 7 bases. Per germline, CDR1 SGHAT and CDR2 FQDESV (reference sequence). CDR3 size: 14 residues. With 5 bases clipped from V and 7 bases from J, the junction kept 10 bases outside the gene matches.

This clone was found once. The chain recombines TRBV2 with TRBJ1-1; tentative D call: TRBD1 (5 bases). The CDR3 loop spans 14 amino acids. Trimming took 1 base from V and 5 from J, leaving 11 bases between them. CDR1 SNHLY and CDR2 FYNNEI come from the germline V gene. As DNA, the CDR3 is TGTGCCAGCAGTGAAGTCAGGGCGAGGACTGAAGCTTTCTTT. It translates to CASSEVRARTEAFF.

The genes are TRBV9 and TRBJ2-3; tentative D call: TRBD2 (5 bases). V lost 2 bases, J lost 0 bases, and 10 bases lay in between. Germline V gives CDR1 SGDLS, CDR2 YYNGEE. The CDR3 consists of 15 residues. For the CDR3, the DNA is TGTGCCAGCAGCGTGGGAGTGACTAGCACAGATACGCAGTATTTT. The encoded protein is CASSVGVTSTDTQYF. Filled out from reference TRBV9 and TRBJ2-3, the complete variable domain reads DSGVTQTPKHLITATGQRVTLRCSPRSGDLSVYWYQQSLDQGLQFLIQYYNGEERAKGNILERFSAQQFPDLHSELNLSSLELGDSALYFCASSVGVTSTDTQYFGPGTRLTVL.

This CDR3 reads CASSRERGIRNEQYF. CDR3 sequence (DNA): TGCGCCAGCAGCCGAGAGAGAGGGATCAGGAACGAGCAGTACTTC. The genes are TRBV4-3 and TRBJ2-7; D possibly corresponds to TRBD2 (5 bases). The germline V gene has CDR1 LGHNA and CDR2 YSLEER. The V end lost 4 bases, the J end lost 5 bases, and 18 bases lay between the germline ends. This CDR3 has 15 residues.

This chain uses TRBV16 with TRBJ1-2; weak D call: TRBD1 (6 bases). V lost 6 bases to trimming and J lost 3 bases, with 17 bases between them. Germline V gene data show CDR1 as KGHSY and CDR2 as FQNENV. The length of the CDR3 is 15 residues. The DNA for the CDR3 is TGTGCCAGCAGGCCCGCGGGGGGCGCAGACTATGGCTACACCTTC. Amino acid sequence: CASRPAGGADYGYTF.

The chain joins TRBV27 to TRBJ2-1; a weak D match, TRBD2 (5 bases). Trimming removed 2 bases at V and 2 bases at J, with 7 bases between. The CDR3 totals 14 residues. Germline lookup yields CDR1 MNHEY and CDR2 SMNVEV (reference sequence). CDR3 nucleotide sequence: TGTGCCAGCAGTTTAGAGGGAGCCTACAATGAGCAGTTCTTC. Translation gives CASSLEGAYNEQFF.